This T cell receptor beta chain was captured by sequencing in a study of blood T cell repertoires in COVID-19. Libraries were prepared by immunoSEQ multiplex PCR; TCRdb keeps only in-frame clonotypes and omits some of them. The data show some 190,000 clones, with around 84% seen just once and approximately 3% held by the top ten. Recruitment covered about two dozen US areas and drew participants whose ages spanned roughly 18 to 100 years. The clonotype comes from a woman aged 25 to 39 who had recovered from COVID-19. Specimen: PBMCs or T cells enriched from blood (not recorded which).

DNA of the CDR3: TGTGCCAGCAGTTCCCCAGCAGGGTCACTATCCTACGAGCAGTACTTC. Translated, it gives CASSSPAGSLSYEQYF. V is TRBV28 and J is TRBJ2-7; D is possibly TRBD1 (5 bases). The CDR3 is made up of 16 amino acids. CDR1 MDHEN and CDR2 SYDVKM come from the germline V gene. Trimming removed 4 bases at V and 1 base at J, with 17 bases between.